The clone carrying this T cell receptor (beta chain) has only a few counts. Its antigen is not known. UMIs and sample barcodes were carried by the TCR alpha and TCR beta cDNA libraries that 5'RACE produced using constant-segment primers. In TCRdb, the 5' RACE reads were re-called with MiXCR into one record per CDR3 protein. The repertoire includes around 340,000 distinct CDR3 sequences, about 13% of them detected once, and over 20% sits in the top ten. This sample is part of a study of T-cell memory formation after mild COVID-19. Study observations and caveats: Contracting clones from day 15 to 85 showed balanced CD4/CD8; later expanders favored CD4+.

The CDR3 has 14 amino acids. The germline gives CDR1 SGHVS, CDR2 FNYEAQ. Between the trimmed V and J ends, which lost 8 bases and 0 bases, there was a span of 11 bases. The sequence derives from a man between 18 and 29 years old who had mild COVID-19 (a few samples of this study predate the infection). Cell type and time point are not known. The sample was PBMCs or a T cell subset sorted from them (not recorded which). The gene calls are TRBV7-6 and TRBJ1-3; D may be TRBD1 (6 bases). The CDR3 loop reads CASRQELSGNTIYF. DNA of the CDR3: TGTGCCAGCCGACAGGAGCTCTCTGGAAACACCATATATTTT.